These T cell receptor beta chains were read from a single sample in a study of radiation and T cells in renal cell carcinoma. Measured with immunoSEQ multiplex PCR; TCRdb has only the in-frame clones, and not every one. The sample has about 34,000 clones, over 75% seen once. This specimen was blood, taken from a patient whose treatment included radiotherapy and nephrectomy. The receptors stem from a man aged 60 to 75 with renal cell carcinoma. Each CDR3 is given with its conserved first and last residue. The order of the fields is J gene, V gene, D gene, clone size, CDR3 protein, CDR3 DNA. A D gene is named only where the DNA matches it firmly. Clone size is not always given. Where it is, it says once, few, many or a class for expanded clones.

j_call: TRBJ2-7
v_call: TRBV5-1
d_call: TRBD2
clone_size: NA
cdr3_aa: CASSSIAGAFNEQYF
cdr3_nt: TGCGCCAGCAGCAGTATAGCGGGAGCGTTCAACGAGCAGTACTTC

j_call: TRBJ2-1
v_call: TRBV5-1
d_call: NA
clone_size: once
cdr3_aa: CASSLDYSGNEQFF
cdr3_nt: TGCGCCAGCAGCTTGGACTATAGCGGCAATGAGCAGTTCTTC

j_call: TRBJ1-6
v_call: TRBV4-1
d_call: NA
clone_size: NA
cdr3_aa: CASSQKEGLRNSPLHF
cdr3_nt: TGCGCCAGCAGCCAAAAAGAAGGACTAAGGAATTCACCCCTCCACTTT

j_call: TRBJ2-1
v_call: TRBV2
d_call: NA
clone_size: once
cdr3_aa: CAGREPYNEQFF
cdr3_nt: TGTGCCGGGCGGGAACCCTACAATGAGCAGTTCTTC

j_call: TRBJ1-2
v_call: TRBV30
d_call: TRBD1
clone_size: NA
cdr3_aa: CAWSVWGRTGGVSDPIYGYTF
cdr3_nt: TGTGCCTGGAGTGTATGGGGTCGGACAGGGGGCGTCTCCGACCCCATTTATGGCTACACCTTC

j_call: TRBJ2-7
v_call: TRBV10-3
d_call: TRBD1
clone_size: NA
cdr3_aa: CAIGQGRYEQYF
cdr3_nt: TGTGCCATCGGACAGGGACGGTACGAGCAGTACTTC

j_call: TRBJ2-3
v_call: TRBV7-8
d_call: NA
clone_size: NA
cdr3_aa: CASSFGGRGLADTQYF
cdr3_nt: TGTGCCAGCAGCTTTGGAGGGCGCGGGCTGGCAGATACGCAGTATTTT

j_call: TRBJ2-5
v_call: TRBV13
d_call: NA
clone_size: few
cdr3_aa: CASSPQRTAGQETQYF
cdr3_nt: TGTGCCAGCAGCCCTCAAAGGACAGCGGGCCAAGAGACCCAGTACTTC

j_call: TRBJ1-2
v_call: TRBV29-1
d_call: TRBD1
clone_size: once
cdr3_aa: CSVGEQGEDYGYTF
cdr3_nt: TGCAGCGTTGGGGAACAGGGGGAGGACTATGGCTACACCTTC

j_call: TRBJ2-5
v_call: TRBV7-9
d_call: TRBD1
clone_size: NA
cdr3_aa: CASSLALGQGARETQYF
cdr3_nt: TGTGCCAGCAGCTTAGCGCTGGGACAGGGGGCACGGGAGACCCAGTACTTC

j_call: TRBJ1-1
v_call: TRBV18
d_call: NA
clone_size: NA
cdr3_aa: CASSRGADGEAFF
cdr3_nt: TGTGCCAGCTCACGAGGGGCGGACGGTGAAGCTTTCTTT

j_call: TRBJ2-2
v_call: TRBV5-1
d_call: TRBD2
clone_size: NA
cdr3_aa: CASSSGTSGRNTGELFF
cdr3_nt: TGCGCCAGCAGCTCGGGGACTAGCGGGAGGAACACCGGGGAGCTGTTTTTT

j_call: TRBJ1-1
v_call: TRBV20-1
d_call: NA
clone_size: NA
cdr3_aa: CSAKANPEAFF
cdr3_nt: TGCAGTGCTAAAGCTAATCCTGAAGCTTTCTTT

j_call: TRBJ2-7
v_call: TRBV7-2
d_call: TRBD2
clone_size: once
cdr3_aa: CASSLVAGGPYEQYF
cdr3_nt: TGTGCCAGCAGCTTAGTGGCGGGAGGGCCCTACGAGCAGTACTTC

j_call: TRBJ2-3
v_call: TRBV6-5
d_call: TRBD1
clone_size: NA
cdr3_aa: CASSRQGAGWDTQYF
cdr3_nt: TGTGCCAGCAGCCGACAGGGGGCCGGCTGGGATACGCAGTATTTT

j_call: TRBJ2-2
v_call: TRBV9
d_call: NA
clone_size: once
cdr3_aa: CASSAASGNTGELFF
cdr3_nt: TGTGCCAGCAGCGCAGCAAGTGGGAACACCGGGGAGCTGTTTTTT

j_call: TRBJ2-7
v_call: TRBV6-1
d_call: TRBD2
clone_size: NA
cdr3_aa: CASSDPAGAGVVDEQYF
cdr3_nt: TGTGCCAGCAGTGACCCAGCGGGGGCAGGGGTTGTCGACGAGCAGTACTTC

j_call: TRBJ2-5
v_call: TRBV18
d_call: TRBD1
clone_size: NA
cdr3_aa: CASSPETGAETQYF
cdr3_nt: TGTGCCAGCTCACCAGAGACAGGGGCAGAGACCCAGTACTTC

j_call: TRBJ2-7
v_call: TRBV6-5
d_call: NA
clone_size: NA
cdr3_aa: CASSRGANEQYF
cdr3_nt: TGTGCCAGCAGTCGGGGGGCGAACGAGCAGTACTTC

j_call: TRBJ1-1
v_call: TRBV7-2
d_call: NA
clone_size: once
cdr3_aa: CASSLVQGVAFF
cdr3_nt: TGTGCCAGCAGCTTAGTTCAGGGTGTGGCTTTCTTT

j_call: TRBJ2-2
v_call: TRBV6-6
d_call: TRBD1
clone_size: NA
cdr3_aa: CASSQMGQLNTGELFF
cdr3_nt: TGTGCCAGCAGTCAGATGGGACAGCTTAACACCGGGGAGCTGTTTTTT

j_call: TRBJ2-7
v_call: TRBV2
d_call: NA
clone_size: NA
cdr3_aa: CASKGPVSARGEQYF
cdr3_nt: TGTGCCAGCAAGGGACCCGTTAGCGCCCGGGGCGAGCAGTACTTC

j_call: TRBJ2-5
v_call: TRBV5-1
d_call: TRBD1
clone_size: NA
cdr3_aa: CASSLGTGGFFEETQYF
cdr3_nt: TGCGCCAGCAGCTTGGGGACAGGGGGTTTCTTTGAGGAGACCCAGTACTTC

j_call: TRBJ2-4
v_call: TRBV5-6
d_call: TRBD1
clone_size: NA
cdr3_aa: CASSRDRGWTQYF
cdr3_nt: TGTGCCAGCAGCCGGGACAGGGGGTGGACGCAGTACTTC

j_call: TRBJ2-3
v_call: TRBV6-1
d_call: NA
clone_size: NA
cdr3_aa: CASSDTRGVTDTQYF
cdr3_nt: TGTGCCAGCAGTGACACTCGAGGGGTAACAGATACGCAGTATTTT

j_call: TRBJ1-1
v_call: TRBV10-3
d_call: NA
clone_size: NA
cdr3_aa: CAISDPQGRTEAFF
cdr3_nt: TGTGCCATCAGTGACCCGCAGGGTAGAACTGAAGCTTTCTTT

j_call: TRBJ2-5
v_call: TRBV7-2
d_call: TRBD1
clone_size: NA
cdr3_aa: CASSLDRTQETQYF
cdr3_nt: TGTGCCAGCAGCTTGGACAGGACCCAAGAGACCCAGTACTTC

j_call: TRBJ2-7
v_call: TRBV5-1
d_call: TRBD1
clone_size: NA
cdr3_aa: CASSQAPGQSSYEQYF
cdr3_nt: TGCGCCAGCAGCCAGGCTCCGGGACAGAGCTCCTACGAGCAGTACTTC

j_call: TRBJ2-3
v_call: TRBV5-5
d_call: TRBD2
clone_size: NA
cdr3_aa: CASSLVASGGTDTQYF
cdr3_nt: TGTGCCAGCAGCTTGGTGGCTAGCGGAGGCACAGATACGCAGTATTTT

j_call: TRBJ1-5
v_call: TRBV15
d_call: NA
clone_size: once
cdr3_aa: CATSRDRDQPQHF
cdr3_nt: TGTGCCACCAGCAGAGATCGGGACCAGCCCCAGCATTTT

j_call: TRBJ2-7
v_call: TRBV7-8
d_call: TRBD1
clone_size: NA
cdr3_aa: CASSFPLGRGLSYEQYF
cdr3_nt: TGTGCCAGCAGCTTTCCGCTCGGCAGGGGGCTATCCTACGAGCAGTACTTC

j_call: TRBJ2-5
v_call: TRBV7-2
d_call: NA
clone_size: NA
cdr3_aa: CASSLGGGHQETQYF
cdr3_nt: TGTGCCAGCAGCTTAGGGGGGGGGCACCAAGAGACCCAGTACTTC

j_call: TRBJ2-2
v_call: TRBV5-1
d_call: NA
clone_size: NA
cdr3_aa: CASPPVRARTGELFF
cdr3_nt: TGCGCCAGTCCCCCCGTGAGAGCCAGGACCGGGGAGCTGTTTTTT

j_call: TRBJ2-7
v_call: TRBV2
d_call: NA
clone_size: few
cdr3_aa: CASSVGQGSEQYF
cdr3_nt: TGTGCCAGCTCGGTAGGTCAGGGGTCCGAGCAGTACTTC

j_call: TRBJ2-1
v_call: TRBV11-2
d_call: TRBD2
clone_size: NA
cdr3_aa: CASSSVRLAGNNEQFF
cdr3_nt: TGTGCCAGCAGCTCCGTCAGACTAGCAGGGAACAATGAGCAGTTCTTC

j_call: TRBJ2-1
v_call: TRBV20-1
d_call: NA
clone_size: NA
cdr3_aa: CSARDAYEQFF
cdr3_nt: TGCAGTGCTAGAGATGCGTATGAGCAGTTCTTC

j_call: TRBJ2-1
v_call: TRBV6-4
d_call: NA
clone_size: NA
cdr3_aa: CASSVTGTGRRVNEQFF
cdr3_nt: TGTGCCAGCAGTGTGACTGGGACGGGACGGAGGGTGAATGAGCAGTTCTTC